Presented here are 32 T cell receptor beta chains from one specimen sequenced in a study of T cells in Graves' hyperthyroidism and ophthalmopathy (dated by TCRdb to the late 2010s). Libraries were prepared through multiplex PCR. Sequencing instrument: Illumina HiSeq 2000. The TCR beta CDR3 regions were amplified from the RNA transcripts. The first round of RT-PCR for the TCR CDR3 was performed with the HTBI primer set and the Qiagen OneStep RT-PCR kit. TCRdb ran its own pipeline on the public reads, namely fastp trimming at Q25 and MiXCR clone calling, and kept in-frame beta chains. Identical CDR3 protein sequences are pooled into one entry, listed with their most common genes and DNA. This sample has fewer than 850,000 distinct CDR3 sequences in its table, and roughly a sixth of those were observed once. Clones ranked in the top ten supply about a sixth of the sample. Material for sequencing was blood. The receptors shown here come from a man aged 45-65 years with Graves' hyperthyroidism.

The V and J genes are TRBV10-1 and TRBJ2-7; 7 bases agree with TRBD1. CDR3 length: 15 amino acids. With 4 bases clipped from V and 6 bases from J, the junction kept 12 bases outside the gene matches. Germline CDR1 is WNHNN and CDR2 is SYGVQD (reference sequence). Written as DNA, the CDR3 is TGCGCCAGCAGTGGATTCGGACAGGCCTTCGGCGAGCAGTACTTC. It codes for CASSGFGQAFGEQYF.

The CDR3 spells CASRKDNYGYTF. CDR3 nucleotide sequence: TGCGCCAGCAGGAAGGATAACTATGGCTACACCTTC. The chain employs TRBV5-1 and TRBJ1-2; unclear D gene. Germline V gene data show CDR1 as SGHRS and CDR2 as YFSETQ. V shed 5 bases and J shed 1 base, with 6 bases lying between them. The CDR3 has 12 amino acids.

This clonotype occurred many times. The V and J genes are TRBV2 and TRBJ1-4, with 11 bases aligning to TRBD1. Germline CDR1 is SNHLY and CDR2 is FYNNEI. With V trimmed by 5 bases and J by 8 bases, 4 bases remained unmatched. The CDR3 is made up of 14 amino acids. The CDR3 region has the DNA TGTGCCAGCAGTCGGACAGGGGGCGAGGAAAAACTGTTTTTT. Its translation: CASSRTGGEEKLFF.

At least ten counts were recorded for this clonotype. The chain carries TRBV7-9 and TRBJ1-6; TRBD1 matches at 7 bases. The CDR3 is made up of 14 amino acids. Germline CDR1 is SEHNR and CDR2 is FQNEAQ (reference sequence). J gave up 9 bases and V 4 bases, and 6 bases lay outside the gene matches. The DNA of the CDR3 is TGTGCCAGCAGCTCCGGACAGGCGGGTTCACCCCTCCACTTT. Translated, it gives CASSSGQAGSPLHF. Based on the CDR3 plus reference TRBV7-9 and TRBJ1-6, the full variable domain is DTGVSQNPRHKITKRGQNVTFRCDPISEHNRLYWYRQTLGQGPEFLTYFQNEAQLEKSRLLSDRFSAERPKGSFSTLEIQRTEQGDSAMYLCASSSGQAGSPLHFGNGTRLTVT.

This clonotype has a single count. V usage is TRBV28 and J usage is TRBJ1-4; possibly TRBD1 for D (5 bases). CDR3 length: 15 residues. The germline gives CDR1 MDHEN, CDR2 SYDVKM. V was cut by 3 bases and J by 5 bases, with 13 bases left in between. The CDR3, as DNA: TGTGCCAGCAGTTTCATACAGGCGCCGAATGAAAAACTGTTTTTT. The encoded protein is CASSFIQAPNEKLFF.

This clonotype was counted ten times or more. This chain uses TRBV11-2 with TRBJ2-7, with D perhaps TRBD1 (5 bases). The V end lost 4 bases, the J end lost 1 base, and 14 bases lay between the germline ends. The CDR3 has 15 residues. Germline CDR1 and CDR2: SGHAT and FQNNGV. CDR3 in amino acids: CASSSFGQGSYEQYF. CDR3 sequence (DNA): TGTGCCAGCAGCTCCTTCGGGCAGGGTTCCTACGAGCAGTACTTC. Full variable domain (outside the CDR3, taken from reference TRBV11-2 and TRBJ2-7): EAGVAQSPRYKIIEKRQSVAFWCNPISGHATLYWYQQILGQGPKLLIQFQNNGVVDDSQLPKDRFSAERLKGVDSTLKIQPAKLEDSAVYLCASSSFGQGSYEQYFGPGTRLTVT.

Of note for this clonotype: The missing conserved phenylalanine or tryptophan at the end of this CDR3 makes a read error likely. This rearrangement joins TRBV24-1 to TRBJ2-1, with 9 bases identical to TRBD1. V was pared by 3 bases and J by 4 bases, with 9 bases of the junction left unmatched. Germline V gene lookup returns CDR1 KGHDR and CDR2 SFDVKD. This CDR3 has 17 residues. The CDR3 is CATSDTVRDRAYNEQFY. As DNA, the CDR3 is TGTGCCACCAGTGATACAGTCCGGGACAGGGCTTACAATGAGCAGTTCTAC.

In its sample, this clonotype was seen many times. This chain connects TRBV24-1 to TRBJ2-1; 7 bases match TRBD1. The CDR3 has 16 residues. V was clipped by 4 bases and J by 1 base; unmatched bases: 6. Germline loops: CDR1 KGHDR, CDR2 SFDVKD. The CDR3 DNA reads TGTGCCACCAGTGACAACCGGGACAGTTCCTACAATGAGCAGTTCTTC. Translation: CATSDNRDSSYNEQFF.

Many counts were recorded for this clonotype. J is TRBJ2-3 and V is TRBV28; maybe TRBD2 (5 bases). The germline CDR1 and CDR2 sequences are MDHEN and SYDVKM. V was cut by 3 bases and J by 0 bases, with 7 bases left in between. The CDR3 has 14 residues. CDR3 in amino acids: CASSLRVSTDTQYF. CDR3 in DNA: TGTGCCAGCAGTTTGAGGGTTAGCACAGATACGCAGTATTTT. The full variable domain, rest sourced from reference TRBV28 and TRBJ2-3, is DVKVTQSSRYLVKRTGEKVFLECVQDMDHENMFWYRQDPGLGLRLIYFSYDVKMKEKGDIPEGYSVSREKKERFSLILESASTNQTSMYLCASSLRVSTDTQYFGPGTRLTVL.

As regards this clonotype: At one end, the junction sequence differs from germline, possibly due to a read error. The rearrangement uses TRBV9 and TRBJ2-5; unclear D gene. Germline loops: CDR1 SGDLS, CDR2 YYNGEE. There are 14 residues in the CDR3. CDR3 DNA: TGTGCCAGCAGCGTAGATCTAGGGCGAGAGGCCCAGTACTTC. Protein sequence: CASSVDLGREAQYF.

There are a few counts of this clonotype. The chain links TRBV9 to TRBJ2-3, with 7 bases fitting TRBD2. With V trimmed by 7 bases and J by 1 base, 9 bases remained unmatched. The CDR3 covers 15 residues. The germline CDR1 and CDR2 sequences are SGDLS and YYNGEE. The CDR3 loop is CASRRGSGGTDTQYF. Written as DNA, the CDR3 is TGTGCCAGCCGGAGAGGGAGCGGGGGCACAGATACGCAGTATTTT.

In this sample, this clonotype turned up a few times. The genes are TRBV12-3 or TRBV12-4 and TRBJ1-5; D unclear. The V gene lost 1 base and the J gene lost 7 bases, with 11 bases spanning the gap. The CDR3 is made up of 14 amino acids. The CDR3 bases are TGTGCCAGCAGTTTAGGAGTACAACTCCAGCCCCAGCATTTT. It encodes CASSLGVQLQPQHF.

Only a few counts were recorded for this clonotype. The V and J genes are TRBV19 and TRBJ2-2, with 10 positions matching TRBD2. With 4 bases clipped from V and 5 bases from J, the junction kept 10 bases outside the gene matches. The CDR3 covers 17 residues. Germline-derived CDR1 and CDR2 are LNHDA and SQIVND (reference sequence). The CDR3: CASSTASGSVVTGELFF. For the CDR3, the DNA is TGTGCCAGTAGTACTGCTAGCGGGAGTGTTGTGACCGGGGAGCTGTTTTTT.

Ten or more counts support this clonotype. The V gene is TRBV7-2, the J gene TRBJ2-3; D is possibly TRBD2 (5 bases). Deletions cut 3 bases from V and 3 bases from J, with 13 bases between. Per germline, CDR1 SGHTA and CDR2 FQGNSA. This CDR3 contains 15 residues. Here the CDR3 DNA reads TGTGCCAGCAGCTTGGGCGGACTTGAGACAGATACGCAGTATTTT. The encoded protein is CASSLGGLETDTQYF. Full variable domain (missing parts from reference TRBV7-2 and TRBJ2-3): GAGVSQSPSNKVTEKGKDVELRCDPISGHTALYWYRQSLGQGLEFLIYFQGNSAPDKSGLPSDRFSAERTGGSVSTLTIQRTQQEDSAVYLCASSLGGLETDTQYFGPGTRLTVL.

Comments on this clonotype: This may arise from a read error, as a much more abundant clone is one base away. V is TRBV28 and J is TRBJ1-2; possible D gene TRBD1, 6 bases. This CDR3 has 13 amino acids. Germline V gives CDR1 MDHEN, CDR2 SYDVKM. V was clipped by 4 bases and J by 6 bases, with 12 bases between them. CDR3 residues: CASSSLQGNGYTF. CDR3 nucleotides: TGTGCCAGCAGTTCCCTACAGGGTAATGGCTACACCTTC.

This clonotype appeared a few times. The chain recombines TRBV6-2 or TRBV6-3 with TRBJ2-5; 8 bases fit TRBD1. V lost 8 bases, J lost 4 bases, and 3 bases stayed unmatched. CDR3 length: 12 amino acids. Germline V gene data show CDR1 as MNHEY and CDR2 as SVGEGT. This chain's CDR3 is CASLQGGETQYF. The CDR3 nucleotides are TGTGCCAGCTTACAGGGGGGAGAGACCCAGTACTTC.

This clonotype was observed a handful of times. This sequence joins TRBV10-2 and TRBJ2-7; no clear D gene. The CDR3 spans 14 residues. In germline, CDR1 is WSHSY, CDR2 SAAADI. The germline V and J ends were trimmed by 3 bases and 2 bases, with 11 bases remaining between them. The chain's CDR3 is CASSDHLTTYEQYF. CDR3 DNA: TGCGCCAGCAGTGACCACCTCACGACCTACGAGCAGTACTTC.

This clonotype was picked up many times. J is TRBJ2-5 and V is TRBV9; 11 nucleotides line up with TRBD2. V lost 5 bases and J lost 2; bases outside the gene matches: 5. Germline CDR1 reads SGDLS; CDR2 reads YYNGEE. The CDR3 runs 15 residues. The CDR3 is CASRQGLAEQETQYF. The CDR3 nucleotides read TGTGCCAGCAGACAGGGACTAGCGGAACAAGAGACCCAGTACTTC. Filled out from reference TRBV9 and TRBJ2-5, the complete variable domain reads DSGVTQTPKHLITATGQRVTLRCSPRSGDLSVYWYQQSLDQGLQFLIQYYNGEERAKGNILERFSAQQFPDLHSELNLSSLELGDSALYFCASRQGLAEQETQYFGPGTRLLVL.

This clonotype was observed a few times. V gene TRBV20-1 combines with J gene TRBJ2-5; no clear D gene. V was pared by 4 bases and J by 0 bases, with 6 bases between. CDR1 and CDR2 from the germline V gene are DFQATT and SNEGSKA (reference sequence). This CDR3 has 12 residues. The DNA for the CDR3 is TGCAGTGCTACCGGTTACCAAGAGACCCAGTACTTC. This encodes CSATGYQETQYF.

As to this clonotype: A much bigger clone sits one base away, suggesting this may be a read error. This sequence joins TRBV27 and TRBJ1-1; no clear D. Germline lookup yields CDR1 MNHEY and CDR2 SMNVEV (reference sequence). The CDR3 extends over 14 amino acids. CDR3 nucleotide sequence: TGTGCCAGCAAAGACCCCGCCGGACGGACTGAAGATTTCTTT. It specifies CASKDPAGRTEDFF.

The chain carries TRBV28 and TRBJ1-1, with D maybe TRBD1 (6 bases). Trimming removed 3 bases from V and 2 bases from J, with 10 bases in between. This CDR3 contains 14 residues. Germline CDR1 is MDHEN and CDR2 is SYDVKM. CDR3 region: CASSFSDRNTEAFF. Written as DNA, the CDR3 is TGTGCCAGCAGTTTCTCGGACAGAAACACTGAAGCTTTCTTT.

This clonotype was recorded many times. V gene TRBV10-3 combines with J gene TRBJ1-1, with D unresolved. The CDR3 has 13 residues. V was trimmed by 4 bases and J by 2 bases, leaving 8 bases between them. Germline-derived CDR1 and CDR2 are ENHRY and SYGVKD. The CDR3 region is CAISGDRNTEAFF. DNA for the CDR3: TGTGCCATCAGTGGGGATCGAAACACTGAAGCTTTCTTT.

This clonotype was recorded a few times. This sequence joins TRBV20-1 and TRBJ2-1, with 13 nucleotides matching TRBD2. V trimming: 4 bases; J trimming: 7 bases; junction bases outside the gene matches: 7. This CDR3 contains 15 residues. Germline V gene lookup returns CDR1 DFQATT and CDR2 SNEGSKA (reference sequence). This chain's CDR3 is CSATGLAGDYNEQFF. In DNA, the CDR3 is TGCAGTGCTACCGGACTAGCGGGAGATTATAATGAGCAGTTCTTC.

J is TRBJ2-5 and V is TRBV18; 7 positions agree with TRBD1. The V and J ends lost 5 bases and 1 base, in that order; junction bases with no gene match: 7. The CDR3 is 15 residues long. CDR1 and CDR2 (germline): KGHSH, LQKENI. This chain's CDR3 is CASSSHRGAQETQYF. The CDR3 nucleotides read TGTGCCAGCTCATCCCACAGGGGAGCCCAAGAGACCCAGTACTTC.

This clonotype was seen repeatedly, ten times or more. The V gene is TRBV20-1, the J gene TRBJ1-1; D is uncertain. The length of the CDR3 is 11 residues. V was pared by 0 bases and J by 4 bases, with 3 bases between. Germline CDR1 reads DFQATT; CDR2 reads SNEGSKA (reference sequence). The CDR3 bases are TGCAGTGCTAGAGAACCCACTGAAGCTTTCTTT. Amino acid sequence: CSAREPTEAFF.

This clonotype was counted a few times. The chain recombines TRBV7-9 with TRBJ1-1; possible D gene TRBD1, 6 bases. The CDR3 is 16 amino acids. Trimming removed 4 bases at V and 0 bases at J, with 15 bases between. Germline CDR1 is SEHNR and CDR2 is FQNEAQ (reference sequence). The chain's CDR3 is CASSWGPGKMNTEAFF. CDR3 DNA sequence: TGTGCCAGCAGCTGGGGGCCAGGGAAAATGAACACTGAAGCTTTCTTT.

The chain combines TRBV7-9 with TRBJ2-1; D is possibly TRBD1 or TRBD2 (6 bases each). The CDR3 has 14 amino acids. The V end lost 10 bases, the J end lost 3 bases, and 16 bases lay between the germline ends. CDR1 SEHNR and CDR2 FQNEAQ come from the germline V gene (reference sequence). CDR3 residues: CATPPRGDYNEQFF. The CDR3 coding sequence is TGTGCCACCCCACCAAGGGGGGACTACAATGAGCAGTTCTTC.

The sample holds many counts of this clonotype. The chain has TRBV12-3 or TRBV12-4 and TRBJ1-5; 7 bases fit TRBD1. The V gene end was trimmed by 5 bases and the J gene end by 7 bases; junction bases not matched to a gene: 14. The CDR3 is 16 residues long. The CDR3 protein is CASSPDPQGRGQPQHF. CDR3 bases: TGTGCCAGCAGTCCGGACCCACAGGGGCGCGGGCAGCCCCAGCATTTT.

The chain employs TRBV18 and TRBJ2-2, with D tentatively TRBD2 (5 bases). V lost 2 bases and J 1 base, leaving 8 bases between the germline ends. In germline, CDR1 is KGHSH, CDR2 LQKENI. The CDR3 runs to 15 residues. The CDR3 sequence is CASSPRRENTGELFF. The CDR3 DNA is TGTGCCAGCTCACCAAGACGGGAGAACACCGGGGAGCTGTTTTTT.

This clonotype was detected many times. This chain joins TRBV28 and TRBJ1-1, with 7 bases lining up with TRBD1. J was trimmed by 3 bases and V by 6 bases; bases with no gene match: 13. The CDR3 has 16 residues. Germline-derived CDR1 and CDR2 are MDHEN and SYDVKM. The CDR3 DNA sequence: TGTGCCAGCAGCTGGTTTTCACGCGACAGGGACACTGAAGCTTTCTTT. The encoded protein is CASSWFSRDRDTEAFF.

As concerns this clonotype: Being one base from a much bigger clone, this may be a read error. The chain joins TRBV5-1 to TRBJ1-2; 12 bases fit TRBD1. Germline lookup yields CDR1 SGHRS and CDR2 YFSETQ. The CDR3 totals 17 residues. Unmatched junction bases numbered 10, after V lost 3 bases and J lost 4 bases. The CDR3 DNA reads as TGCGCCAGCAGCTGGATGGGACAGGGGGCAGCTAGCTATGGCTACACCTTC. This translates into CASSWMGQGAASYGYTF.

This clonotype was recorded a few times. This CDR3 reads CAWSVLRNTYEAFF. In DNA, the CDR3 is TGTGCCTGGAGTGTCTTGAGGAACACGTACGAAGCTTTCTTT. The chain has TRBV30 and TRBJ1-1; D is unclear. CDR1 is GTSNPN, CDR2 SVGIG, per germline (reference sequence). The CDR3 loop spans 14 amino acids. V lost 0 bases and J lost 8, with 16 bases in between.